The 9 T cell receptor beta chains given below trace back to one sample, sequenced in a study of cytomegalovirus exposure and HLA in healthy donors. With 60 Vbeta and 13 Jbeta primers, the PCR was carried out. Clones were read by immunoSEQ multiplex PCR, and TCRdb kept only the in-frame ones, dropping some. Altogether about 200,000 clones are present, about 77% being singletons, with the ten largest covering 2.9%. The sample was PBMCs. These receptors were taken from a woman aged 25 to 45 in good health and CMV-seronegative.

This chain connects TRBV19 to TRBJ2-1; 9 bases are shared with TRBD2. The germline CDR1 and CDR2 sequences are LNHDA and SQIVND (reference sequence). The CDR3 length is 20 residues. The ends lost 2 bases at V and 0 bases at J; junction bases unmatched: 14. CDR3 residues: CASSIWTPVAGADSYNEQFF. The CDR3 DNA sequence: TGTGCCAGTAGTATATGGACCCCGGTAGCGGGGGCCGACTCCTACAATGAGCAGTTCTTC.

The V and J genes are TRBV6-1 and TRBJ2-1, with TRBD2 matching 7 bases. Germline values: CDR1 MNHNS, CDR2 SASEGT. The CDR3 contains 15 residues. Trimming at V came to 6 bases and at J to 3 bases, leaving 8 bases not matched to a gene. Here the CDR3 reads CASRAERGYYNEQFF. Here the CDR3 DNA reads TGTGCCAGCAGGGCGGAGCGGGGATACTACAATGAGCAGTTCTTC.

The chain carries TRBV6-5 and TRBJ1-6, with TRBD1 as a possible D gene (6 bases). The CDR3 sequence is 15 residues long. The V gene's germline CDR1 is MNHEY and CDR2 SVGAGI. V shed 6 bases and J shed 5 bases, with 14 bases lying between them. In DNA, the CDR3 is TGTGCCAGCAGACAGCAGGGGTGGCATAATTCACCCCTCCACTTT. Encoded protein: CASRQQGWHNSPLHF.

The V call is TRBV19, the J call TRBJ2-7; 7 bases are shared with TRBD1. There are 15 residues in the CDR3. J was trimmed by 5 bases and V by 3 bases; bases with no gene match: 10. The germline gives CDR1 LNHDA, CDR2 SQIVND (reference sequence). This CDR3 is CASSISRQGFNEQYF. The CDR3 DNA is TGTGCCAGTAGTATTTCGAGACAGGGATTTAACGAGCAGTACTTC.

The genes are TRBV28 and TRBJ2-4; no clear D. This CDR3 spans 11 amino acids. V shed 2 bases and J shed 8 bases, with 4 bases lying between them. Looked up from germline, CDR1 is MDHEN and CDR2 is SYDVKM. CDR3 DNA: TGTGCCAGCAGTTTAGCGGACATTCAGTACTTC. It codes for CASSLADIQYF.

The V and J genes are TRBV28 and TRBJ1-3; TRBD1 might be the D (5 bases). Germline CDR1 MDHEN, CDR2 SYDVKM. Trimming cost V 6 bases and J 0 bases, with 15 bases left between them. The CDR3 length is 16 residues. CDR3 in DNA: TGTGCCAGCAGAAACCGGGGGGGGTCCTCTGGAAACACCATATATTTT. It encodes CASRNRGGSSGNTIYF.

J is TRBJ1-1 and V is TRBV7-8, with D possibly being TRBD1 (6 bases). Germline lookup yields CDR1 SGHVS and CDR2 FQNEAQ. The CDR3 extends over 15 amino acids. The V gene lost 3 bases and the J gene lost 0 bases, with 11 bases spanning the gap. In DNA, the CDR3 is TGTGCCAGCAGCTTTCAGGGGCCGCTGAACACTGAAGCTTTCTTT. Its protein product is CASSFQGPLNTEAFF.

The CDR3 DNA is TGTGCCAGCAGTGCGACGGGACTTAGCAATCAGCCCCAGCATTTT. Translated: CASSATGLSNQPQHF. This chain joins TRBV6-5 and TRBJ1-5; tentative D call: TRBD1 (5 bases). Trimming removed 5 bases from V and 0 bases from J, with 11 bases in between. Per germline, CDR1 MNHEY and CDR2 SVGAGI. This CDR3 has 15 residues.

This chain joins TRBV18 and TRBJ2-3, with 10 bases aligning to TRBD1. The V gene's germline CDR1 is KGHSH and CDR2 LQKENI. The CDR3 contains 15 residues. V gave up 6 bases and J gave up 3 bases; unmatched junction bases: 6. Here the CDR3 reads CASSAGTGVTDTQYF. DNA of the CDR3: TGTGCCAGCTCGGCCGGGACAGGGGTAACAGATACGCAGTATTTT.